A selection of T cell receptor beta chains follows, all from one sample in a study of T cell responses to AZD1222 COVID-19 vaccine. Produced via immunoSEQ multiplex PCR; TCRdb's table is partial and in-frame only. The sample shows roughly 100,000 clones, roughly nine tenths of them seen only once. The specimen comprised peripheral blood, sampled on day 0 of AZD1222 vaccination. The receptors were gathered from an adult in good health. The CDR3 runs from the conserved cysteine through the conserved F or W. Each record gives: CDR3 protein, V gene, J gene.

CASSVEIGTGLPDTQYF,TRBV9,TRBJ2-3
CASSEQGRGQPQHF,TRBV2,TRBJ1-5
CASSLTSRDLQGEKLFF,TRBV27,TRBJ1-4
CASSPGTGRAEQYF,TRBV18,TRBJ2-7
CASSQYDTGVYNEQFF,TRBV4-3,TRBJ2-1
CASSYSMSSGYEQYF,TRBV6-5,TRBJ2-7
CASGFGTEAFF,TRBV28,TRBJ1-1
CASSWTSGYYEQYF,TRBV11-1,TRBJ2-7
CASSLVAGTGVSYEQYF,TRBV28,TRBJ2-7
CASSYYGTTRYNEQFF,TRBV6-2/TRBV6-3,TRBJ2-1
CASSPEPRDREAEAFF,TRBV5-4,TRBJ1-1
CASSRQGTSGPYEQYF,TRBV3-1/TRBV3-2,TRBJ2-7
CASSPGQGGSNYGYTF,TRBV19,TRBJ1-2
CSAGRSYEQYF,TRBV20-1,TRBJ2-7
CASSLGPDRNEQYF,TRBV5-1,TRBJ2-7
CAWTPAGFGYGYTF,TRBV30,TRBJ1-2
CASREYEQYF,TRBV10-1,TRBJ2-7
CASSQPVDNSPLHF,TRBV4-1,TRBJ1-6
CASSLGQLNSPLHF,TRBV5-1,TRBJ1-6
CASSLRQTSYEQYF,TRBV7-8,TRBJ2-7
CASGSFRGHNQPQHF,TRBV21-1,TRBJ1-5
CASSLEQGRETQYF,TRBV18,TRBJ2-5
CASSYRDNVNRGGQPQHF,TRBV2,TRBJ1-5
CASSQDQTGGSYNEQFF,TRBV4-1,TRBJ2-1
CASSESPGTYEQYF,TRBV10-2,TRBJ2-7
CASSQDWETQYF,TRBV4-1,TRBJ2-5
CASSFLAGSLGTQYF,TRBV5-4,TRBJ2-5
CASSPGGYGTGELFF,TRBV7-8,TRBJ2-2
CAISVSSGGGTDTQYF,TRBV10-3,TRBJ2-3
CASGQEHNSPLHF,TRBV2,TRBJ1-6
CASSPSRESGYTF,TRBV12-3/TRBV12-4,TRBJ1-2
CASREGRADEAFF,TRBV25-1,TRBJ1-1
CASSNDRDTEAFF,TRBV19,TRBJ1-1
CSAIGDSPVF,TRBV20-1,TRBJ2-1
CARSGTGTPSSGSPLHF,TRBV5-3,TRBJ1-6
CASSLWAGTGGNEQFF,TRBV28,TRBJ2-1
CASSQDQAGTDTIYF,TRBV4-3,TRBJ1-3
CASSLSGGLDTDTQYF,TRBV4-1,TRBJ2-3
CASSLSGSGYEQYF,TRBV5-6,TRBJ2-7
CASSPPYTQYF,TRBV9,TRBJ2-3
CASSSEGVPNEKLFF,TRBV5-1,TRBJ1-4